The subject of this entry is one T cell receptor (beta chain). Its antigen is not identified. Trimming stripped 2 bases from V and 6 bases from J, with 17 bases between. Germline V CDR1 and CDR2: MDHEN, SYDVKM. There are 17 residues in the CDR3. This entry is derived from a study of T cell responses to AZD1222 COVID-19 vaccine. Study-wide results and caveats: Donor demographics were predominantly white British with a female majority; clonal diversity may be underestimated. The repertoires were collected only after the peak T cell response. Nearly half of spike-specific TCRs reportedly target unmutated variant regions. Two doses of AZD1222 preceded a rise in Spike-specific TCR breadth and depth.

TCRdb's copy holds only in-frame clones and misses some; the assay was immunoSEQ multiplex PCR. The sample consists of about 130,000 clones, roughly nine tenths of them appearing once. This TCR came from an adult in good health. The sample in question was peripheral blood, obtained on day 0 of AZD1222 vaccination. This chain connects TRBV28 to TRBJ1-6; D not resolved. CDR3 sequence (DNA): TGTGCCAGCAGTTTAAGACCCAGCCGGAGGCCTAATTCACCCCTCCACTTT. This codes for CASSLRPSRRPNSPLHF.